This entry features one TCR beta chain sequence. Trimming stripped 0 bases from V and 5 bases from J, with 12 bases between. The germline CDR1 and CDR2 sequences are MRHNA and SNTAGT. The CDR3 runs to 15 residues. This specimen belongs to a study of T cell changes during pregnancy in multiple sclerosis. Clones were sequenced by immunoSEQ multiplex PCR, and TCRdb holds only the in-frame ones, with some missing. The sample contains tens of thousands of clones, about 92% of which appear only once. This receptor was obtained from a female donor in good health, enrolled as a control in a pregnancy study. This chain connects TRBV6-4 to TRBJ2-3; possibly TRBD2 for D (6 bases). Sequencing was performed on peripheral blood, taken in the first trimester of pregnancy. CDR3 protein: CASSDSAGKRDTQYF. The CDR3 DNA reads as TGTGCCAGCAGTGACTCTGCGGGGAAGAGAGATACGCAGTATTTT.